This T cell receptor beta chain derives from a study of cytomegalovirus exposure and HLA in healthy donors. PCR used 60 Vbeta primers and 13 Jbeta primers. Here immunoSEQ multiplex PCR was the method, and the copy in TCRdb shows in-frame clones only, minus some. Of about 44,000 clones listed, approximately 86% are singletons. Germline CDR1 is MDHEN and CDR2 is SYDVKM. V was trimmed by 6 bases and J by 0 bases, leaving 14 bases between them. This CDR3 has 15 residues. The source material was PBMCs. J is TRBJ1-2 and V is TRBV28; D gene uncertain. The source is a woman aged 40 to 49 in good health and CMV-seropositive. The CDR3 DNA is TGTGCCAGCAGCCCGACAAGTCCATCTAACTATGGCTACACCTTC. Amino acids: CASSPTSPSNYGYTF.